Each of the 24 T cell receptor beta chains below was sequenced from the same sample in a study of response to subunit inactivated influenza vaccine. One entry per CDR3 protein results from TCRdb running MiXCR on the RT-PCR reads. The repertoire holds approximately 700,000 distinct CDR3 sequences, with more than 15% as singletons. Sequenced material: PBMCs from blood, taken roughly 12 days after vaccination. All receptors come from a middle-aged man who received an inactivated influenza vaccine.

This chain uses TRBV10-2 with TRBJ2-1, with 8 bases that match TRBD1. CDR3 length equals 16 residues. Germline assignment: CDR1 WSHSY and CDR2 SAAADI. J lost 0 bases, V lost 2 bases, and 3 bases had no gene match. The DNA for the CDR3 is TGCGCCAGCAGTGAGCCCGGACAGGGCTCCTACAATGAGCAGTTCTTC. It encodes CASSEPGQGSYNEQFF.

This clonotype appeared a few times. The chain couples TRBV5-1 to TRBJ1-2; 8 positions agree with TRBD1. Germline V gives CDR1 SGHRS, CDR2 YFSETQ. The CDR3 consists of 14 residues. Unmatched junction bases numbered 7, after V lost 5 bases and J lost 4 bases. For the CDR3, the DNA is TGCGCCAGCAGATCCGGGACAGGCGGCTATGGCTACACCTTC. The encoded protein is CASRSGTGGYGYTF.

This clonotype was found a few times. The rearrangement links TRBV5-1 to TRBJ2-3; possibly TRBD2 for D (5 bases). The CDR3 is made up of 12 amino acids. Deletions cut 4 bases from V and 6 bases from J, with 9 bases between. Germline loops: CDR1 SGHRS, CDR2 YFSETQ. The CDR3 DNA is TGCGCCAGCAGCGGAGGCTGGGATACGCAGTATTTT. This translates into CASSGGWDTQYF.

Ten or more counts support this clonotype. The chain's CDR3 is CASSIDRADNSPLHF. DNA of the CDR3: TGTGCCAGCAGCATTGACAGGGCGGATAATTCACCCCTCCACTTT. J is TRBJ1-6 and V is TRBV12-3 or TRBV12-4; 7 bases are a match to TRBD1. The CDR3 extends over 15 amino acids. The ends lost 6 bases at V and 5 bases at J; junction bases unmatched: 7.

Comments on this clonotype: A much larger clone differs by one base, so this may be a read error. The chain couples TRBV20-1 to TRBJ2-7; D uncertain. CDR1 and CDR2 (germline): DFQATT, SNEGSKA (reference sequence). The V end was cut by 4 bases, the J end by 6 bases, with 13 bases between. The CDR3 extends over 12 amino acids. The CDR3 loop reads CSANWGNFEQYF. CDR3 in DNA: TGCAGTGCTAACTGGGGAAACTTCGAGCAGTACTTC.

The J gene is TRBJ2-3, the V gene TRBV5-6; 7 bases are shared with TRBD2. Germline V CDR1 and CDR2: SGHDT, YYEEEE. The CDR3 is made up of 14 amino acids. Trimming removed 4 bases from V and 4 bases from J; junction bases left unmatched: 6. DNA of the CDR3: TGTGCCAGCAGCGGACTAGTAGGGGCAGATACGCAGTATTTT. Translated: CASSGLVGADTQYF.

The chain carries TRBV6-2 or TRBV6-3 and TRBJ2-7; D remains ambiguous. The CDR3 is 15 amino acids. V lost 6 bases and J lost 5, with 20 bases in between. Germline V lookup: CDR1 MNHEY, CDR2 SVGEGT. DNA for the CDR3: TGTGCCAGCAGCCCAAGTGAAGGTCTTATCCACGAGCAGTACTTC. This codes for CASSPSEGLIHEQYF.

This rearrangement joins TRBV5-1 to TRBJ2-2; 8 positions match TRBD2. Germline lookup yields CDR1 SGHRS and CDR2 YFSETQ. This CDR3 is 15 amino acids long. V dropped 0 bases and J dropped 4; count of bases not matched to a gene: 2. In nucleotides, the CDR3 is TGCGCCAGCAGCTTGGTTAGCGGGGCCACCGGGGAGCTGTTTTTT. Translating it yields CASSLVSGATGELFF.

This clonotype has just a few counts. This sequence joins TRBV20-1 and TRBJ2-1, with TRBD2 matching over 10 bases. Losses at the gene ends were 3 bases for V and 9 bases for J; bases not matched to a gene: 8. The CDR3 contains 14 residues. Per germline, CDR1 DFQATT and CDR2 SNEGSKA (reference sequence). CDR3 in DNA: TGCAGTGCTAGGTCCAGCGGGAGGGGGTTTGAGCAGTTCTTC. This sequence encodes CSARSSGRGFEQFF.

There are a few counts of this clonotype. The gene calls are TRBV5-1 and TRBJ2-7; 8 bases fit TRBD1. This CDR3 comprises 15 residues. V trimming: 0 bases; J trimming: 5 bases; junction bases outside the gene matches: 7. The germline V gene has CDR1 SGHRS and CDR2 YFSETQ. This CDR3 reads CASSLDQGAHNEQYF. DNA for the CDR3: TGCGCCAGCAGCTTGGATCAGGGGGCACACAACGAGCAGTACTTC.

A few counts support this clonotype. The rearrangement links TRBV24-1 to TRBJ2-1, with D perhaps TRBD1 (6 bases). The CDR3 has 15 residues. Germline V gene data show CDR1 as KGHDR and CDR2 as SFDVKD. V dropped 9 bases and J dropped 3 bases, with 17 bases sitting between them. CDR3 coding DNA: TGTGCCACCTCCCCGACCGGGACAAACTACAATGAGCAGTTCTTC. Translating it yields CATSPTGTNYNEQFF.

This clonotype was picked up a small number of times. V usage is TRBV4-2 and J usage is TRBJ1-5; D is undetermined. Between the trimmed V and J ends, which lost 2 bases and 3 bases, there was a span of 8 bases. This CDR3 is built from 14 residues. CDR1 LGHNA and CDR2 YNFKEQ come from the germline V gene. The CDR3 bases are TGTGCCAGCAGCCAAACAGTTAACAATCAGCCCCAGCATTTT. Protein product: CASSQTVNNQPQHF.

The table lists this clonotype with a few counts. The rearrangement links TRBV6-2 or TRBV6-3 to TRBJ2-4; D possibly matches TRBD1 or TRBD2 (6 bases each). V was clipped by 6 bases and J by 0 bases, with 12 bases between them. Per germline, CDR1 MNHEY and CDR2 SVGEGT. CDR3 length: 15 residues. The CDR3 is CASSPPGAAKNIQYF. CDR3 DNA sequence: TGTGCCAGCAGCCCCCCGGGGGCAGCCAAAAACATTCAGTACTTC.

In this sample, this clonotype turned up a few times. V gene TRBV12-3 or TRBV12-4 combines with J gene TRBJ2-5; no reliable D call. CDR3 length: 13 amino acids. V lost 7 bases and J lost 3, with 12 bases in between. The CDR3 coding sequence is TGTGCCAGCACCCCACTTCTAGAAGAGACCCAGTACTTC. Its protein is CASTPLLEETQYF.

This chain connects TRBV7-2 to TRBJ2-5; unclear D gene. Germline CDR1 SGHTA, CDR2 FQGNSA. This CDR3 comprises 14 residues. V shed 2 bases and J shed 3 bases, with 10 bases lying between them. DNA for the CDR3: TGTGCCAGCAGCTTATGGGTTCAAGAAGAGACCCAGTACTTC. Amino acid sequence: CASSLWVQEETQYF.

The chain links TRBV6-2 or TRBV6-3 to TRBJ2-7, with 7 bases identical to TRBD1. The V and J ends lost 7 bases and 1 base, in that order; junction bases with no gene match: 4. The CDR3 consists of 13 residues. The germline V gene has CDR1 MNHEY and CDR2 SVGEGT. The CDR3 DNA is TGTGCCAGCACCTGGGACAGATCCTACGAGCAGTACTTC. Translated: CASTWDRSYEQYF.

In this sample, this clonotype turned up a few times. The chain joins TRBV6-5 to TRBJ2-7; D may be TRBD1 (5 bases). This CDR3 is 12 amino acids long. The germline gives CDR1 MNHEY, CDR2 SVGAGI. The V end was cut by 6 bases, the J end by 6 bases, with 12 bases between. CDR3 residues: CASRELQGEQYF. For the CDR3, the DNA is TGTGCCAGCAGAGAACTCCAGGGCGAGCAGTACTTC.

There are a few counts of this clonotype. The chain is built from TRBV20-1 and TRBJ2-1, with 8 nucleotides matching TRBD2. Germline CDR1 is DFQATT and CDR2 is SNEGSKA (reference sequence). The CDR3 runs to 18 residues. J was trimmed by 8 bases and V by 3 bases; bases with no gene match: 21. CDR3 in DNA: TGCAGTGCTAGGGTGGTTACGTTGGCGGGAGGAAAACGCGATGAGCAGTTCTTC. Translated, it gives CSARVVTLAGGKRDEQFF.

This clonotype occurred a few times. The chain uses TRBV4-1 and TRBJ2-5; 10 bases agree with TRBD2. Germline assignment: CDR1 MGHRA and CDR2 YSYEKL. The CDR3 is 16 residues long. The V and J ends lost 0 bases and 1 base, in that order; junction bases with no gene match: 2. In nucleotides, the CDR3 is TGCGCCAGCAGCCAAGACGGGACTAGCGTCCAAGAGACCCAGTACTTC. The encoded protein is CASSQDGTSVQETQYF.

The chain couples TRBV12-3 or TRBV12-4 to TRBJ2-3; no clear D gene. The CDR3 is 14 residues long. The V end lost 5 bases, the J end lost 4 bases, and 13 bases lay between the germline ends. The CDR3 DNA follows: TGTGCCAGCAGTGCCGACCTACTGGCAGATACGCAGTATTTT. It translates to CASSADLLADTQYF.

This clonotype showed up many times. V usage is TRBV18 and J usage is TRBJ2-3; D is uncertain. Germline V gene data show CDR1 as KGHSH and CDR2 as LQKENI. The CDR3 loop spans 15 amino acids. Between the trimmed V and J ends, which lost 3 bases and 1 base, there was a span of 11 bases. The CDR3 protein is CASSPYSERTDTQYF. The CDR3, as DNA: TGTGCCAGCTCACCTTACAGTGAACGCACAGATACGCAGTATTTT.

This clonotype was recorded many times. The V call is TRBV7-2, the J call TRBJ2-5; D may be TRBD2 (6 bases). V shed 2 bases and J shed 3 bases, with 7 bases lying between them. Germline V gene sequence: CDR1 SGHTA, CDR2 FQGNSA. The CDR3 consists of 13 residues. CDR3: CASSLPSEETQYF. In DNA form, the CDR3 reads TGTGCCAGCAGCTTACCTAGCGAAGAGACCCAGTACTTC.

The V call is TRBV3-1, the J call TRBJ2-5; D uncertain. V lost 7 bases to trimming and J lost 3 bases, with 18 bases between them. CDR3 size: 15 residues. The germline gives CDR1 LGHDT, CDR2 YNNKEL (reference sequence). In DNA, the CDR3 is TGTGCCAGCACCTTATACCGGGCAGGAGAAGAGACCCAGTACTTC. It is translated as CASTLYRAGEETQYF.

This clonotype was counted only a few times. The V call is TRBV20-1, the J call TRBJ2-1, with 10 positions matching TRBD2. V was clipped by 6 bases and J by 7 bases; unmatched bases: 9. CDR3 length equals 14 residues. Germline lookup yields CDR1 DFQATT and CDR2 SNEGSKA (reference sequence). The CDR3 reads CSAPPLAGANEQFF. CDR3 nucleotides: TGCAGTGCGCCCCCGCTAGCGGGAGCAAATGAGCAGTTCTTC.